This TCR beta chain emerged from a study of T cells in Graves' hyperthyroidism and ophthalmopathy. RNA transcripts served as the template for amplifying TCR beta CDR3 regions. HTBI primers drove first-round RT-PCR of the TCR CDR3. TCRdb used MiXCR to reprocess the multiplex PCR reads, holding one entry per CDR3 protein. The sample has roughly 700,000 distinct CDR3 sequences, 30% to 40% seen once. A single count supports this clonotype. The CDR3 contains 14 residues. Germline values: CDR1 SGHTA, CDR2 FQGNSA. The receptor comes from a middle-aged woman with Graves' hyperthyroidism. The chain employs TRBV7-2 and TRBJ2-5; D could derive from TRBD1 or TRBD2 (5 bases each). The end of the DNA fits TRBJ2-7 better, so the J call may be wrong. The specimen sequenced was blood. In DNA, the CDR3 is TGTGCCAGCGGGTACGGGGCGGACTCCTACGAGCAGTACTTC. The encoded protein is CASGYGADSYEQYF.